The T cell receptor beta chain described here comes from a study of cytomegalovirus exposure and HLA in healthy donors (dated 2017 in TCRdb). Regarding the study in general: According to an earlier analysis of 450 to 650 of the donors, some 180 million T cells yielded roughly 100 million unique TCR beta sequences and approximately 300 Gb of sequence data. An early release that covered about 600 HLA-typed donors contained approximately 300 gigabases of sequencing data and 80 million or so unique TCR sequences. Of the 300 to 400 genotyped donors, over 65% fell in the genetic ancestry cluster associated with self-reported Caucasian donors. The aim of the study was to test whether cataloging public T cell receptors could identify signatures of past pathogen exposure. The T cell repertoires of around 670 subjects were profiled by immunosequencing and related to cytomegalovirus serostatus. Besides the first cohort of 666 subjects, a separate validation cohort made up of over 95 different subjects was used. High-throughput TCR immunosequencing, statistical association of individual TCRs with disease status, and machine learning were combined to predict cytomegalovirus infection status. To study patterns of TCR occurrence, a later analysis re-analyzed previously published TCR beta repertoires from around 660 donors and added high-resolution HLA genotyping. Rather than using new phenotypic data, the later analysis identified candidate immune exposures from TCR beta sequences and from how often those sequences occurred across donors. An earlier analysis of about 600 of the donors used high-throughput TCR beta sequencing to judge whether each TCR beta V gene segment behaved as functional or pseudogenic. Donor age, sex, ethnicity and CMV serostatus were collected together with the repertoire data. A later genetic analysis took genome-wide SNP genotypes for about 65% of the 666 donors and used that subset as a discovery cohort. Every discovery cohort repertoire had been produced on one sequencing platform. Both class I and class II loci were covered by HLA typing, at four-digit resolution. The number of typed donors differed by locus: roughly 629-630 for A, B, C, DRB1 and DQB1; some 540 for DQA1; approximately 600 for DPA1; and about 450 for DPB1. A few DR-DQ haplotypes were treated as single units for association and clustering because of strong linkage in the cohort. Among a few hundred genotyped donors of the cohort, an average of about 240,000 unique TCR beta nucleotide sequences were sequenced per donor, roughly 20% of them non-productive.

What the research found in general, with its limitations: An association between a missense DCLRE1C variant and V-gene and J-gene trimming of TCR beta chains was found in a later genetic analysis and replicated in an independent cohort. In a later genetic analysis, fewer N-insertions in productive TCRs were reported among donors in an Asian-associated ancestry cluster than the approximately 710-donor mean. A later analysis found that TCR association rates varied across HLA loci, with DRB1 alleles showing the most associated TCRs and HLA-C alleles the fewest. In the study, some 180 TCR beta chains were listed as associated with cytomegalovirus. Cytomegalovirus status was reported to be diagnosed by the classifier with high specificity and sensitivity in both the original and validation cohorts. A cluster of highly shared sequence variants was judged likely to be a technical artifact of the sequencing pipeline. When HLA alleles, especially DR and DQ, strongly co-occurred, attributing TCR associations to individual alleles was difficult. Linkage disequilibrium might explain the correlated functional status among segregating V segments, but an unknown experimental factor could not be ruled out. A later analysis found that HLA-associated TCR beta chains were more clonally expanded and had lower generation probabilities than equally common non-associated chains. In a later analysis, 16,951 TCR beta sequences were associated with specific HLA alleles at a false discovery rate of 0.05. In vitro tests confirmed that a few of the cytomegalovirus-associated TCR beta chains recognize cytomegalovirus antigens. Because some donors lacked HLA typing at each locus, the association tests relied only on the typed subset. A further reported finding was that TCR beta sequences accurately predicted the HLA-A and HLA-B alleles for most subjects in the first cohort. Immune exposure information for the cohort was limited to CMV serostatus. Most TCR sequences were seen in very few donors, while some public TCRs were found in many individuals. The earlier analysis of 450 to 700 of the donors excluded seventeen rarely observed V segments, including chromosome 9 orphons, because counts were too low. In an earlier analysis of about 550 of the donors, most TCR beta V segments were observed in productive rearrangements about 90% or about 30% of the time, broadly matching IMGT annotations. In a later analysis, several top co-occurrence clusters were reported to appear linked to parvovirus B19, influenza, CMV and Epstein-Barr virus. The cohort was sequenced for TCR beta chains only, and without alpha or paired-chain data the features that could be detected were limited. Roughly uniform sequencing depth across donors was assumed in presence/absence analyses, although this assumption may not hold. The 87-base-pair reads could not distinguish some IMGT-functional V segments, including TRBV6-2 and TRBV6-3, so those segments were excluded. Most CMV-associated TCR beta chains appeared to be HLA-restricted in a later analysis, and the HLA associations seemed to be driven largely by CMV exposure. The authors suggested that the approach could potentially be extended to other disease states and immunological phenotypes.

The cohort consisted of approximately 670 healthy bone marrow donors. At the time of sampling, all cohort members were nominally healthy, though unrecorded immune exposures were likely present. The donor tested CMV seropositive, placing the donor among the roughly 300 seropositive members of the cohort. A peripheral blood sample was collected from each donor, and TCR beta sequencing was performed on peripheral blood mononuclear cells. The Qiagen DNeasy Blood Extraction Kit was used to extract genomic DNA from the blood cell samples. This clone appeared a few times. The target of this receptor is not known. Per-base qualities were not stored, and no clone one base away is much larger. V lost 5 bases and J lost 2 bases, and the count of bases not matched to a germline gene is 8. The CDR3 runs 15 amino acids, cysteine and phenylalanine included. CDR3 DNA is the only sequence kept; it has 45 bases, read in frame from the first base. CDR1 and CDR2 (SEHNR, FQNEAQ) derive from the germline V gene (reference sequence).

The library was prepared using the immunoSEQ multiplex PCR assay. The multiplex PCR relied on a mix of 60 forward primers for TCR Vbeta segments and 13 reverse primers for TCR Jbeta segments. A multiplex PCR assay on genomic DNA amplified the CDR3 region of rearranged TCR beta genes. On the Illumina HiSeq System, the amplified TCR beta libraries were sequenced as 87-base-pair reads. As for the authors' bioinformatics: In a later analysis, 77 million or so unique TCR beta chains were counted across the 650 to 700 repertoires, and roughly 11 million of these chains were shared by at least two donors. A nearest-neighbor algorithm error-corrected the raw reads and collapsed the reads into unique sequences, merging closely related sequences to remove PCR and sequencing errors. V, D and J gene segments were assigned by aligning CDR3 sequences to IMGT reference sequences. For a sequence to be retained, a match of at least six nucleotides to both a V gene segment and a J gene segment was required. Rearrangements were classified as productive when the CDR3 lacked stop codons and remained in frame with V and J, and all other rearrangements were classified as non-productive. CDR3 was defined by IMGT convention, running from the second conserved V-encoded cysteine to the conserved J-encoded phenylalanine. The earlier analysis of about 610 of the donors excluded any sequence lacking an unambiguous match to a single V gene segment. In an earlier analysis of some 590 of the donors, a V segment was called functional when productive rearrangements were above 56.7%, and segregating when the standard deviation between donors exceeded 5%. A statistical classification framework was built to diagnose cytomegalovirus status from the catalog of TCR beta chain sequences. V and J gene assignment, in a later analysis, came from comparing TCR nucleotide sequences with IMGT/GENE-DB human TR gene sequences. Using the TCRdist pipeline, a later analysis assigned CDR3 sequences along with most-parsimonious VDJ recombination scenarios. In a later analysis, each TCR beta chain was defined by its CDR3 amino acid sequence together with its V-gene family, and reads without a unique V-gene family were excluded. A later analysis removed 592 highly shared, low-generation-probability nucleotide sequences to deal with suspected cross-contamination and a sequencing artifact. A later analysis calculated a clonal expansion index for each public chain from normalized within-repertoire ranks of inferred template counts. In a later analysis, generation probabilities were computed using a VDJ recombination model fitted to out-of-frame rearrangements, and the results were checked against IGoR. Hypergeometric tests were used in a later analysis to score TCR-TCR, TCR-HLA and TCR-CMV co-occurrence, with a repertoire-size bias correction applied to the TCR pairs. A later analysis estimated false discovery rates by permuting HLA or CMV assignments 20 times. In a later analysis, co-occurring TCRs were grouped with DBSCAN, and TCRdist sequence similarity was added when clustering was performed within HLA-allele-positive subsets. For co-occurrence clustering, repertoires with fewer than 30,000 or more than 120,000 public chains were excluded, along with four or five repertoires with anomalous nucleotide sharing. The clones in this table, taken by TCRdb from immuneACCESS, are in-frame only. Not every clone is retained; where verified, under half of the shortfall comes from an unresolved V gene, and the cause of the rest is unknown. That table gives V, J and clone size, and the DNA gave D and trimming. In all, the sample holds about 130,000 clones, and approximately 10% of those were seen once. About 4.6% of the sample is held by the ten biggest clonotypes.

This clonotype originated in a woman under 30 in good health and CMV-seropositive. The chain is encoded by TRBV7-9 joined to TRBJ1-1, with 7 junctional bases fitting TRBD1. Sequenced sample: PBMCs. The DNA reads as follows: TGTGCCAGCAGCCCGACAGGGAGCTTTAACACTGAAGCTTTCTTT. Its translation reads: CASSPTGSFNTEAFF.